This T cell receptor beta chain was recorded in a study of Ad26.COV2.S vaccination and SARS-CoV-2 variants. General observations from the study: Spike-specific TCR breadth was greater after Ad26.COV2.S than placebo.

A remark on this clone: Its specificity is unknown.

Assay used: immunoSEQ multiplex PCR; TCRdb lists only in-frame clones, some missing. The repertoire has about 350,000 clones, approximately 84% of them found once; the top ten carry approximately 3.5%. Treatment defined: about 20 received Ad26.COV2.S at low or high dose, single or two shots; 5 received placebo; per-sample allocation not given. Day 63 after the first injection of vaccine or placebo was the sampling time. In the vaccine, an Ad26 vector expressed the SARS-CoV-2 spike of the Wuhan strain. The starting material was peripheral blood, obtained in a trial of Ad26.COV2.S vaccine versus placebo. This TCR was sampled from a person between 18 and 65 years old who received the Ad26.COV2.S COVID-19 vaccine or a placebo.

CDR3 DNA sequence: TGTGCCAGCAGCCAAGGGACTAGCCGGTTTAATGAGCAGTTCTTC. Translation: CASSQGTSRFNEQFF. The rearrangement links TRBV3-1 (or the pseudogene TRBV3-2) to TRBJ2-1; 8 positions match TRBD2. V trimming: 1 base; J trimming: 7 bases; junction bases outside the gene matches: 6. CDR1 LGHDT and CDR2 YNNKEL come from the germline V gene (reference sequence). CDR3 length: 15 residues.